The 18 T cell receptor beta chains in this list originate from one sample, sequenced in a study of cytomegalovirus exposure and HLA in healthy donors. The PCR made use of 60 Vbeta and 13 Jbeta primers. Generated by immunoSEQ multiplex PCR, the TCRdb table keeps only in-frame clones and is missing some. The sample has under 130,000 clones, 80% seen once. Source material: PBMCs. Receptors were obtained from a man younger than 45 in good health and CMV-seropositive.

The V and J genes are TRBV7-9 and TRBJ1-2; 12 positions agree with TRBD1. CDR1 SEHNR and CDR2 FQNEAQ come from the germline V gene (reference sequence). The junction had 7 bases not matched to a gene; V was cut back by 6 bases and J by 8 bases. The CDR3 consists of 14 residues. CDR3 DNA: TGTGCCAGCAGTCCGGGACAGGGGGCGCTCGGCTACACCTTC. Its translation is CASSPGQGALGYTF. The full variable domain, in which reference TRBV7-9 and TRBJ1-2 provide the parts outside the CDR3, is DTGVSQNPRHKITKRGQNVTFRCDPISEHNRLYWYRQTLGQGPEFLTYFQNEAQLEKSRLLSDRFSAERPKGSFSTLEIQRTEQGDSAMYLCASSPGQGALGYTFGSGTRLTVV.

The J gene is TRBJ1-6, the V gene TRBV10-2; 8 positions agree with TRBD1. Germline CDR1 WSHSY, CDR2 SAAADI. Trimming cost V 4 bases and J 0 bases; bases outside gene matches: 2. This CDR3 has 16 residues. As DNA, the CDR3 is TGCGCCAGCAGTGGGACAGGGAGCTCCTATAATTCACCCCTCCACTTT. Residues: CASSGTGSSYNSPLHF.

This clone occurred a few times. The chain has TRBV6-5 and TRBJ2-1; 12 nucleotides align to TRBD2. Germline trimming cut 6 bases from V and 4 bases from J; bases unmatched to any gene: 4. CDR3 length: 15 residues. From germline, CDR1 is MNHEY and CDR2 SVGAGI. As DNA, the CDR3 is TGTGCCAGCAGCCGTACTAGCGGGGGGTACAATGAGCAGTTCTTC. Its translation: CASSRTSGGYNEQFF.

The chain joins TRBV13 to TRBJ2-4, with D possibly TRBD2 on 5 matching bases. Germline V gene lookup returns CDR1 PRHDT and CDR2 FYEKMQ (reference sequence). CDR3 length equals 19 residues. The V end was cut by 0 bases, the J end by 0 bases, with 18 bases between. DNA of the CDR3: TGTGCCAGCAGCTTAGGTTTCAGCCTTAGACTACTAGCCAAAAACATTCAGTACTTC. It specifies CASSLGFSLRLLAKNIQYF.

The CDR3 here is CASSLGGVNTGELFF. In nucleotides, the CDR3 is TGCGCCAGCAGCTTGGGCGGGGTGAACACCGGGGAGCTGTTTTTT. The rearrangement joins TRBV5-1 to TRBJ2-2; D might be TRBD2 (6 bases). Germline V CDR1 and CDR2: SGHRS, YFSETQ. V was trimmed by 0 bases and J by 1 base, leaving 7 bases between them. CDR3 length: 15 amino acids.

This clone was seen only a few times. This chain joins TRBV11-3 and TRBJ2-1; 9 bases are a match to TRBD2. The CDR3 loop spans 15 amino acids. The V and J ends lost 5 bases and 6 bases, in that order; junction bases with no gene match: 8. CDR1 and CDR2 from the germline V gene are SGHNT and YENEEA. CDR3 sequence (DNA): TGTGCCAGCAGCCCCCAAAGCGGGGGGATCAATGAGCAGTTCTTC. Translating gives CASSPQSGGINEQFF.

The sample holds a few counts of this clone. J is TRBJ2-6 and V is TRBV5-1; tentatively, D is TRBD2 (7 bases). The CDR3 runs to 15 residues. The germline CDR1 and CDR2 sequences are SGHRS and YFSETQ. V gave up 1 base and J gave up 4 bases, with 9 bases separating them. The CDR3 sequence: CASSLSGTGANVLTF. CDR3 coding DNA: TGCGCCAGCAGCTTGAGCGGGACAGGGGCCAACGTCCTGACTTTC.

The count of this clone is one. One end of the junction fails to match germline, which may point to a read error. The rearrangement joins TRBV13 to TRBJ2-5, with TRBD2 matching over 13 bases. The closer fit of TRBJ2-7 to the DNA end suggests the J call may be wrong. CDR1 PRHDT and CDR2 FYEKMQ come from the germline V gene (reference sequence). The CDR3 totals 17 residues. The CDR3 sequence: CASSLELAGGFSHEQYF. CDR3 bases: TGTGCCAGCAGCTTAGAACTAGCGGGGGGGTTCTCCCACGAGCAGTACTTC.

This chain connects TRBV10-3 to TRBJ2-5; D gene unclear. Germline lookup yields CDR1 ENHRY and CDR2 SYGVKD. V shed 1 base and J shed 5 bases, with 11 bases lying between them. The CDR3 extends over 14 amino acids. CDR3 DNA: TGTGCCATCAGTGAGTTTGTCTCCGGGGAGACCCAGTACTTC. The encoded protein is CAISEFVSGETQYF.

This sequence joins TRBV28 and TRBJ2-5, with D possibly matching TRBD2 (7 bases). The germline V gene encodes CDR1 MDHEN and CDR2 SYDVKM. CDR3 length equals 16 residues. V gave up 3 bases and J gave up 4 bases, with 18 bases separating them. The CDR3 nucleotides read TGTGCCAGCAGTTTTCACCGAGGAGGGGGGGGAGAGACCCAGTACTTC. This encodes CASSFHRGGGGETQYF.

The CDR3 spells CASSGGAVANYGYTF. The CDR3 DNA reads TGTGCCAGCAGTGGAGGTGCCGTGGCTAACTATGGCTACACCTTC. The chain couples TRBV6-1 to TRBJ1-2, with D hard to call. With 4 bases removed from V and 0 bases from J, the gap between germline ends came to 12 bases. The CDR3 spans 15 residues. The germline gives CDR1 MNHNS, CDR2 SASEGT.

This rearrangement joins TRBV4-1 to TRBJ2-2, with D possibly matching TRBD2 (5 bases). Germline loops: CDR1 MGHRA, CDR2 YSYEKL. Trimming shortened V by 3 bases and J by 6 bases, and 14 bases separated the two germline ends. The CDR3 length is 15 residues. Written as DNA, the CDR3 is TGCGCCAGCAGCCAGGGCACCTCTAGCTCCGGGGAGCTGTTTTTT. This encodes CASSQGTSSSGELFF.

The chain's CDR3 is CASSFTGSSYEQYF. As DNA, the CDR3 is TGTGCCAGCAGCTTTACAGGGAGCTCCTACGAGCAGTACTTC. The chain recombines TRBV9 with TRBJ2-5; the D gene is possibly TRBD1 (6 bases). The J call may be in error: the DNA end matches TRBJ2-7 better. Germline V CDR1 and CDR2: SGDLS, YYNGEE. The CDR3 loop spans 14 amino acids.

V is TRBV4-1 and J is TRBJ2-7; TRBD1 matches at 7 bases. The CDR3 spans 16 residues. Per the germline V gene, CDR1 is MGHRA and CDR2 is YSYEKL. V dropped 3 bases and J dropped 2; count of bases not matched to a gene: 10. The CDR3 sequence: CASSHLFRGQPYEQYF. For the CDR3, the DNA is TGCGCCAGCAGCCATTTATTCCGGGGACAGCCCTACGAGCAGTACTTC.

The chain has TRBV10-3 and TRBJ1-1, with D possibly matching TRBD1 (6 bases). CDR3 size: 14 residues. Per the germline V gene, CDR1 is ENHRY and CDR2 is SYGVKD. V was cut by 10 bases and J by 4 bases, with 19 bases left in between. The CDR3 DNA is TGTGCCACGGGGGGCATTGAGGAGGGCACTGAAGCTTTCTTT. Its protein is CATGGIEEGTEAFF.

The rearrangement links TRBV30 to TRBJ2-5; D gene uncertain. The J call may be in error: the DNA end matches TRBJ2-7 better. CDR1 and CDR2 from the germline V gene are GTSNPN and SVGIG (reference sequence). The CDR3 totals 11 residues. In nucleotides, the CDR3 is TGTGCCTGGAGTAGAGCTTACGAGCAGTACTTC. Protein product: CAWSRAYEQYF.

This sequence joins TRBV27 and TRBJ2-2; no clear D. The length of the CDR3 is 14 residues. V lost 2 bases, J lost 2 bases, and 6 bases lay in between. Per the germline V gene, CDR1 is MNHEY and CDR2 is SMNVEV (reference sequence). The CDR3 coding sequence is TGTGCCAGCAGTTTACGACACAACACCGGGGAGCTGTTTTTT. This codes for CASSLRHNTGELFF.

The chain employs TRBV5-4 and TRBJ1-3; tentatively, D is TRBD1 (5 bases). Germline V gene lookup returns CDR1 SGHNT and CDR2 YYREEE (reference sequence). This CDR3 region has 15 residues. The V end was cut by 1 base, the J end by 4 bases, with 12 bases between. CDR3 region: CASSLFGGSGNTIYF. In DNA, the CDR3 is TGTGCCAGCAGCTTGTTTGGGGGGTCAGGAAACACCATATATTTT.